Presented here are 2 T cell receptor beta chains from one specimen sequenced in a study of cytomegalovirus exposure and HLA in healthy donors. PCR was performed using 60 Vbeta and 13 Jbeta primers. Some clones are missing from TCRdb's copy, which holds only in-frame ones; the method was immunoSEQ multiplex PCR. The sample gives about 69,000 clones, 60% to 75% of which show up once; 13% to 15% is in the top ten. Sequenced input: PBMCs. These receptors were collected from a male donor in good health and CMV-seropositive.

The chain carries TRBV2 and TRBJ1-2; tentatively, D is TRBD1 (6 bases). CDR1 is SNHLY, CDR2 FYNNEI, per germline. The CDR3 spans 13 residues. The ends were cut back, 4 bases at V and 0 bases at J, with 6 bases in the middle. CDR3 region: CASSGTANYGYTF. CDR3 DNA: TGTGCCAGCAGTGGGACAGCTAACTATGGCTACACCTTC.

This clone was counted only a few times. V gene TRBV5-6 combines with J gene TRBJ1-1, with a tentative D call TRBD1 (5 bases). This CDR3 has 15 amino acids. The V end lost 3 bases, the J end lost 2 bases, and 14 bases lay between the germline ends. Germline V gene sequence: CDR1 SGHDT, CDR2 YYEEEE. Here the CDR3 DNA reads TGTGCCAGCAGCTCGAGGCGAAGGGGAAACACTGAAGCTTTCTTT. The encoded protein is CASSSRRRGNTEAFF.